These 23 T cell receptor beta chains came from one sample sequenced in a study of T cells in Graves' hyperthyroidism and ophthalmopathy. The source material, RNA transcripts, was used to amplify TCR beta CDR3 regions. When the TCR CDR3 underwent first-round RT-PCR, the HTBI primer set was used. MiXCR, run by TCRdb on the multiplex PCR reads, gives a single entry per CDR3 protein. The sample has hundreds of thousands of distinct CDR3 sequences; about 14% are singletons. The sequencing input was blood. The receptors here all came from a man aged 45-65 years with Graves' ophthalmopathy.

This clonotype has more than one count but fewer than ten. J is TRBJ2-3 and V is TRBV20-1; D is possibly TRBD2 (6 bases). Germline V gives CDR1 DFQATT, CDR2 SNEGSKA (reference sequence). V was trimmed by 5 bases and J by 0 bases, leaving 12 bases between them. The CDR3 extends over 14 amino acids. For the CDR3, the DNA is TGCAGTGCTGGCGGACTAACAAGCACAGATACGCAGTATTTT. Translating it yields CSAGGLTSTDTQYF.

This clonotype occurred a few times. The chain carries TRBV7-8 and TRBJ2-1, with D unclear. V dropped 2 bases and J dropped 16 bases, with 15 bases sitting between them. The CDR3 totals 12 residues. In germline, CDR1 is SGHVS, CDR2 FQNEAQ. CDR3 region: CASSLIQIGVFF. The DNA for the CDR3 is TGTGCCAGCAGCTTAATACAGATCGGCGTTTTCTTC. Variable domain in full (rest from reference TRBV7-8 and TRBJ2-1): GAGVSQSPRYKVAKRGQDVALRCDPISGHVSLFWYQQALGQGPEFLTYFQNEAQLDKSGLPSDRFFAERPEGSVSTLKIQRTQQEDSAVYLCASSLIQIGVFFGPGTRLTVL.

The sample holds many counts of this clonotype. The DNA of the CDR3 is TGTGCCAGCAGTGGCCGGCGAGGTCAAGGGTCTGTCTACAATGAGCAGTTCTTC. This gives the protein CASSGRRGQGSVYNEQFF. The J gene is TRBJ2-1, the V gene TRBV6-1; D is unclear. CDR3 length equals 18 residues. Trimming left V 4 bases short and J 3 bases short, with 22 bases between. Germline assignment: CDR1 MNHNS and CDR2 SASEGT.

The chain employs TRBV29-1 and TRBJ2-7; D gene ambiguous. The CDR3 extends over 12 amino acids. Trimming removed 1 base from V and 0 bases from J, with 4 bases in between. Germline V CDR1 and CDR2: SQVTM, ANQGSEA. Written as DNA, the CDR3 is TGCAGCGTTGAAGGGAGCTCCTACGAGCAGTACTTC. Amino acids: CSVEGSSYEQYF.

Concerning this clonotype itself: The conserved closing phenylalanine or tryptophan is absent in this CDR3, likely reflecting a read error. The chain combines TRBV15 with TRBJ1-2, with 7 bases aligning to TRBD1. The germline V gene encodes CDR1 LNHNV and CDR2 YYDKDF (reference sequence). The CDR3 is 13 residues long. The ends lost 4 bases at V and 2 bases at J; junction bases unmatched: 1. The CDR3 nucleotides read TGTGCCACCAGCAAGGACAGGAACTATGGCTACACCCTC. Amino acid sequence: CATSKDRNYGYTL.

The rearrangement joins TRBV30 to TRBJ2-7; D might be TRBD2 (7 bases). The CDR3 is 14 amino acids. V gave up 3 bases and J gave up 7 bases, with 19 bases separating them. Per the germline V gene, CDR1 is GTSNPN and CDR2 is SVGIG (reference sequence). CDR3 amino acids: CAWRDRGATGEQYF. CDR3 nucleotides: TGTGCCTGGAGAGATCGGGGGGCCACGGGGGAGCAGTACTTC.

This clonotype was counted many times. V and J are TRBV4-1 and TRBJ2-3, with D perhaps TRBD1 (6 bases). Germline V gene sequence: CDR1 MGHRA, CDR2 YSYEKL. Trimming cost V 4 bases and J 6 bases, with 14 bases left between them. The CDR3 spans 14 residues. DNA of the CDR3: TGCGCCAGCAGCCCAGGGACATCAGGGGATACGCAGTATTTT. It encodes CASSPGTSGDTQYF.

This clonotype was observed at least ten times. V usage is TRBV5-5 and J usage is TRBJ2-1; maybe TRBD2 (6 bases). The ends were cut back, 5 bases at V and 0 bases at J, with 12 bases in the middle. CDR1 is SGHKS, CDR2 YYEKEE, per germline (reference sequence). This CDR3 has 15 residues. In nucleotides, the CDR3 is TGTGCCAGCAGGCGGGACGGGAGCTCCTACAATGAGCAGTTCTTC. Translated, it gives CASRRDGSSYNEQFF.

The table lists this clonotype with a few counts. At one end the junction does not follow the germline gene, possibly because of a read error. J is TRBJ2-2 and V is TRBV5-1; TRBD1 might be the D (7 bases). This CDR3 contains 13 residues. Germline CDR1 reads SGHRS; CDR2 reads YFSETQ. CDR3 residues: CAWRGQNTVELFF. CDR3 nucleotide sequence: TGCGCCTGGAGGGGGCAGAACACCGTGGAGCTGTTTTTT.

The chain employs TRBV9 and TRBJ2-2; D is undetermined. CDR3 length: 14 residues. Germline CDR1 reads SGDLS; CDR2 reads YYNGEE. Deletions cut 0 bases from V and 4 bases from J, with 7 bases between. Here the CDR3 reads CASSVEQVTGELFF. CDR3 DNA: TGTGCCAGCAGCGTAGAGCAGGTCACCGGGGAGCTGTTTTTT.

CDR3 loop: CASSENGAYGYTF. CDR3 nucleotides: TGTGCCAGCAGTGAGAACGGGGCGTATGGCTACACCTTC. This sequence joins TRBV6-1 and TRBJ1-2, with a weak D call TRBD1 (5 bases). V gave up 3 bases and J gave up 5 bases, with 10 bases separating them. Germline V gene data show CDR1 as MNHNS and CDR2 as SASEGT. The CDR3 is 13 residues long.

The V and J genes are TRBV30 and TRBJ2-3; D is possibly TRBD2 (5 bases). This CDR3 has 13 amino acids. V was shortened by 1 base and J by 3 bases, with 8 bases between the two germline ends. Germline V gene sequence: CDR1 GTSNPN, CDR2 SVGIG (reference sequence). The CDR3 coding sequence is TGTGCCTGGAGTGCGAGCGGAACAGATACGCAGTATTTT. Its protein is CAWSASGTDTQYF. Together with reference TRBV30 and TRBJ2-3, the CDR3 gives the full variable domain: SQTIHQWPATLVQPVGSPLSLECTVEGTSNPNLYWYRQAAGRGLQLLFYSVGIGQISSEVPQNLSASRPQDRQFILSSKKLLLSDSGFYLCAWSASGTDTQYFGPGTRLTVL.

This clonotype occurred many times. The chain uses TRBV11-3 and TRBJ1-1; 8 nucleotides line up with TRBD1. V was pared by 4 bases and J by 0 bases, with 10 bases of the junction left unmatched. CDR3 length: 17 amino acids. Germline-derived CDR1 and CDR2 are SGHNT and YENEEA. In DNA form, the CDR3 reads TGTGCCAGCAGCTACTCCTCGACAGGGGAGGTGAACACTGAAGCTTTCTTT. Protein product: CASSYSSTGEVNTEAFF.

This clonotype was detected ten times or more. The J gene is TRBJ2-5, the V gene TRBV3-1; no definite D call. The germline gives CDR1 LGHDT, CDR2 YNNKEL (reference sequence). V dropped 0 bases and J dropped 5 bases, with 10 bases sitting between them. CDR3 size: 14 residues. The CDR3 DNA sequence: TGTGCCAGCAGCCAAGACCTTGGGCGGGAGACCCAGTACTTC. Its translation: CASSQDLGRETQYF.

The V gene is TRBV5-1, the J gene TRBJ2-2, with TRBD1 as a possible D gene (6 bases). The CDR3 is made up of 15 amino acids. The V end lost 0 bases, the J end lost 2 bases, and 8 bases lay between the germline ends. The germline V gene has CDR1 SGHRS and CDR2 YFSETQ. CDR3 sequence reads: CASSLARGNTGELFF. The CDR3 region has the DNA TGCGCCAGCAGCTTGGCCAGGGGTAACACCGGGGAGCTGTTTTTT.

This clonotype was seen many times. J is TRBJ1-1 and V is TRBV7-2, with D uncertain. The V end was cut by 5 bases, the J end by 1 base, with 8 bases between. The CDR3 is 13 amino acids. Germline loops: CDR1 SGHTA, CDR2 FQGNSA. In DNA, the CDR3 is TGTGCCAGCAGCCCAACAGAGAACACTGAAGCTTTCTTT. Translation gives CASSPTENTEAFF.

This clonotype was recorded many times. This chain links TRBV4-2 with TRBJ2-7; tentatively, D is TRBD2 (7 bases). The CDR3 consists of 14 residues. In germline, CDR1 is LGHNA, CDR2 YNFKEQ. Between the trimmed V and J ends, which lost 0 bases and 4 bases, there was a span of 10 bases. Here the CDR3 reads CASSQDRGAYEQYF. DNA of the CDR3: TGTGCCAGCAGCCAAGACCGGGGGGCTTACGAGCAGTACTTC.

This clonotype was observed at least ten times. The chain couples TRBV3-1 to TRBJ2-3; TRBD2 is a possible D gene (6 bases). V lost 2 bases and J lost 3, with 18 bases in between. Germline values: CDR1 LGHDT, CDR2 YNNKEL (reference sequence). This CDR3 has 17 residues. The CDR3 DNA follows: TGTGCCAGCAGCCAACTTGGATCGGGAGTGGGGACAGATACGCAGTATTTT. Its protein product is CASSQLGSGVGTDTQYF.

The gene calls are TRBV5-1 and TRBJ2-5; TRBD1 matches at 8 bases. V shed 3 bases and J 4 bases; nucleotides not matched to a gene: 5. This CDR3 comprises 14 residues. CDR1 is SGHRS, CDR2 YFSETQ, per germline. CDR3 region: CASSYGQGGETQYF. The DNA of the CDR3 is TGCGCCAGCAGCTATGGACAGGGTGGAGAGACCCAGTACTTC.

This clonotype was picked up many times. The chain recombines TRBV5-1 with TRBJ2-1, with 10 bases fitting TRBD1. This CDR3 contains 16 residues. Germline lookup yields CDR1 SGHRS and CDR2 YFSETQ. The ends lost 3 bases at V and 7 bases at J; junction bases unmatched: 10. The CDR3 DNA follows: TGCGCCAGCAGCTCCCAGGTCGGGACAGGGGTGAATGAGCAGTTCTTC. Encoded protein: CASSSQVGTGVNEQFF.

This clonotype was seen at least ten times. The V call is TRBV6-1, the J call TRBJ1-5; D is unclear. The CDR3 contains 15 residues. Germline values: CDR1 MNHNS, CDR2 SASEGT. V was shortened by 3 bases and J by 3 bases, with 12 bases between the two germline ends. The CDR3 region is CASSEARQSNQPQHF. The CDR3 DNA reads as TGTGCCAGCAGTGAGGCCCGGCAGTCCAATCAGCCCCAGCATTTT.

The chain employs TRBV2 and TRBJ2-1; 9 nucleotides agree with TRBD2. The germline V gene encodes CDR1 SNHLY and CDR2 FYNNEI. The J segment lost 9 bases and the V segment lost 4 bases, leaving 13 bases of the junction unmatched. There are 16 residues in the CDR3. The CDR3 sequence is CASSGWGGRAEIEQFF. As DNA, the CDR3 is TGTGCCAGCAGTGGTTGGGGCGGGAGGGCCGAGATTGAGCAGTTCTTC. Full variable domain (missing parts from reference TRBV2 and TRBJ2-1): EPEVTQTPSHQVTQMGQEVILRCVPISNHLYFYWYRQILGQKVEFLVSFYNNEISEKSEIFDDQFSVERPDGSNFTLKIRSTKLEDSAMYFCASSGWGGRAEIEQFFGPGTRLTVL.

This clonotype appeared many times. The chain combines TRBV19 with TRBJ1-1; 7 bases are shared with TRBD1. Trimming took 8 bases from V and 0 from J; bases not matched to a gene: 6. The CDR3 runs 14 residues. The germline V gene encodes CDR1 LNHDA and CDR2 SQIVND (reference sequence). CDR3 nucleotides: TGTGCCAGTTCTGAGGGACAGATGAACACTGAAGCTTTCTTT. Amino acid sequence: CASSEGQMNTEAFF.